This entry is about one TCR beta chain. This sample stems from a study of blood T cell repertoires in COVID-19. Profiling relied on immunoSEQ multiplex PCR, and the TCRdb table lists in-frame clones only, not all of them. The sample records around 230,000 clones, more than 65% being singletons. This CDR3 is 16 amino acids long. Per germline, CDR1 KGHSH and CDR2 LQKENI. Germline trimming cut 4 bases from V and 1 base from J; bases unmatched to any gene: 4. The clonotype was recovered from a man aged 40-49 years who had recovered from COVID-19. V and J are TRBV18 and TRBJ1-2, with 12 bases matching TRBD1. Sequenced sample: peripheral blood. In DNA form, the CDR3 reads TGTGCCAGCTCACAGGGACAGGGGGCTAATAACTATGGCTACACCTTC. Amino acid sequence: CASSQGQGANNYGYTF. Variable domain in full (rest from reference TRBV18 and TRBJ1-2): NAGVMQNPRHLVRRRGQEARLRCSPMKGHSHVYWYRQLPEEGLKFMVYLQKENIIDESGMPKERFSAEFPKEGPSILRIQQVVRGDSAAYFCASSQGQGANNYGYTFGSGTRLTVV.